This TCR beta chain came from a study of OX40 agonist ivuxolimab in advanced cancers. Profiling relied on immunoSEQ multiplex PCR, and the TCRdb table lists in-frame clones only, not all of them. This sample has roughly 75,000 clones, with 85% to 90% found just once. V lost 4 bases and J lost 2; bases outside the gene matches: 6. The CDR3 consists of 16 residues. The germline CDR1 and CDR2 sequences are SEHNR and FQNEAQ (reference sequence). This clonotype was obtained from an adult with an advanced solid tumor such as melanoma, head and neck, liver or kidney cancer. The chain employs TRBV7-9 and TRBJ2-2; 8 bases are a match to TRBD1. The sample was CD4+ or CD8+ T cells sorted from blood, taken in a trial of the OX40 agonist ivuxolimab. The CDR3 loop is CASSSSGGGNTGELFF. The CDR3 region has the DNA TGTGCCAGCAGCTCCTCAGGGGGCGGCAACACCGGGGAGCTGTTTTTT. Full variable domain (outside the CDR3, taken from reference TRBV7-9 and TRBJ2-2): DTGVSQNPRHKITKRGQNVTFRCDPISEHNRLYWYRQTLGQGPEFLTYFQNEAQLEKSRLLSDRFSAERPKGSFSTLEIQRTEQGDSAMYLCASSSSGGGNTGELFFGEGSRLTVL.